This T cell receptor beta chain was recovered during a study of T-cell reconstitution after alpha-beta-depleted transplantation in children (dated by TCRdb to about 2016). For the study in its entirety: Using TCR repertoire profiling, the study followed T-cell immune reconstitution in a quantitative way in children after TCRalphabeta/CD19-depleted allogeneic hematopoietic cell transplantation.

Taken with the paper, the label for treatment or condition translates to: allogeneic hematopoietic cell transplantation with graft depleted of TCRalphabeta T cells and CD19 B cells. The children who served as transplant recipients had been given grafts of TCRalphabeta/CD19-depleted allogeneic hematopoietic cells. V is cut by 3 bases and J by 7 bases, and the space between the germline ends is 10 bases. From the germline V gene (reference sequence), CDR1 is DFQATT and CDR2 is SNEGSKA. The CDR3 starts with the cysteine, ends with the phenylalanine, and has 12 residues. Of the read, only the CDR3 DNA is kept; its 36 bases are in frame from base 1. Library preparation used PCR. Sequencer: Illumina HiSeq 2500. Molecular barcoding was employed in the preparation of TCR libraries, with unique molecular identifiers being used to normalize TCRbeta repertoire quantification. TCRdb reworked the public reads: Q25 trimming with fastp, MiXCR clone assembly, productive beta chains retained. Rows with one shared CDR3 protein collapse into an entry with the most common genes and DNA. Within this sample are 240,000 or so distinct CDR3 sequences, with roughly 8% of them counted one time only. Of the sample, approximately 6% is held by the ten largest clones.

There are many counts of this clonotype. No cognate antigen has been identified for it. Base qualities are not provided; no much larger clone lies one nucleotide away. Overall study results and their limits: Hyperexpanded clone frequencies declined over subsequent months; after one year, T-cell counts and TCRbeta diversity were mostly attributed to newly produced T cells. The apparently early alphabetaT-cell count recovery about two months after transplant was reportedly dependent on only several hundred rapidly expanded clones derived from non-depleted graft cells. In some patients, high TCRbeta diversity at day 60 was attributed to recipient T cells and intrathymic progenitors that had survived conditioning.

The origin of this receptor is a male patient under 18 who had a stem cell transplant for acute lymphoblastic leukemia, so the T cells may come from the graft donor. The V and J segments used are TRBV20-1 and TRBJ1-5; the D gene is not confidently resolved. Here the sequenced sample was PBMCs, mostly from graft donor cells, taken 180 days after TCRalphabeta/CD19-depleted stem cell transplant. The nucleotide sequence reads TGCAGTGCTAGGGTGGCAGGCCAGCCCCAGCATTTT. It specifies CSARVAGQPQHF.